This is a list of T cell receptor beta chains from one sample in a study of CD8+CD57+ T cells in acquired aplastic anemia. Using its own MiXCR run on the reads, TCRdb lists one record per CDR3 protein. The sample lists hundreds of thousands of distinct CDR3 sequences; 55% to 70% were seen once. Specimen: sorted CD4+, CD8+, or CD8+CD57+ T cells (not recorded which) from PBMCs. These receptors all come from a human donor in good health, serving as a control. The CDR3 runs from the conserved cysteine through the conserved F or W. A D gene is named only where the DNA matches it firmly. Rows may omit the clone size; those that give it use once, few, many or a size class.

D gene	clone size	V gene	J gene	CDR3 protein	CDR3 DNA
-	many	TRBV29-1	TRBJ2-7	CSVVSGEYSYEQYF	TGCAGCGTTGTGTCGGGCGAATACTCCTACGAGCAGTACTTC
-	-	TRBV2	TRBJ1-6	CASSARRQNDNSPLHF	TGTGCCAGCAGTGCTCGACGACAGAATGATAATTCACCCCTCCACTTT
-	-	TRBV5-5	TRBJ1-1	CASSLEGPVTEAFF	TGTGCCAGCAGCTTGGAGGGGCCAGTGACTGAAGCTTTCTTT
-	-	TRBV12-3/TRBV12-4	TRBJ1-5	CASSLGQGRGNQPQHF	TGTGCCAGCAGTTTAGGGCAGGGAAGGGGCAATCAGCCCCAGCATTTT
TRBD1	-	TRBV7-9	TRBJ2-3	CASSLEALTGGTDTQYF	TGTGCCAGCAGCTTAGAAGCGCTGACAGGGGGGACAGATACGCAGTATTTT
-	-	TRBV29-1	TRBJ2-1	CSVLGQGMMDEQFF	TGCAGCGTTTTGGGCCAGGGGATGATGGATGAGCAGTTCTTC
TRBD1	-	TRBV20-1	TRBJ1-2	CSASPRTGSNYGYTF	TGCAGTGCCTCGCCTAGGACAGGGTCTAACTATGGCTACACCTTC
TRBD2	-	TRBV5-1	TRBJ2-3	CASSEQTSADTQYF	TGCGCCAGCAGCGAGCAAACTAGCGCAGATACGCAGTATTTT
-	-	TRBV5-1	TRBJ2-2	CASSLGGGATGELFF	TGCGCCAGCAGCTTGGGAGGGGGGGCGACCGGGGAGCTGTTTTTT
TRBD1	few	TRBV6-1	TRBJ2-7	CASSLVPGGLGEQYF	TGTGCCAGCAGTTTAGTACCAGGGGGCCTAGGGGAGCAGTACTTC
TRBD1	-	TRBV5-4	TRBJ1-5	CASSRTGWRQVSSNQPQHF	TGTGCCAGCAGCCGGACAGGTTGGCGCCAGGTCAGTAGCAATCAGCCCCAGCATTTT
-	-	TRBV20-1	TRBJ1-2	CSANGRTSDHGYTF	TGCAGTGCTAACGGGCGGACCTCCGACCATGGCTACACCTTC
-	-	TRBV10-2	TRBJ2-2	CATSAEANTGELFF	TGCGCCACCAGTGCCGAGGCGAACACCGGGGAGCTGTTTTTT
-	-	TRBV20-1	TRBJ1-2	CSARGQSYGYGYTF	TGCAGTGCTAGAGGACAGAGCTATGGCTATGGCTACACCTTC
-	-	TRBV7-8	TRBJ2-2	CASSLQGENYGYTFF	TGTGCCAGCAGCCTGCAGGGAGAGAATTACGGCTACACCTTTTTT
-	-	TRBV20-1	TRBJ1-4	CSARDRARGANEKLFF	TGCAGTGCTAGAGACCGGGCAAGGGGGGCTAATGAAAAACTGTTTTTT
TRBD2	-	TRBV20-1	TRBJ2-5	CSATKRGRLAQYF	TGCAGTGCTACAAAGCGGGGTCGACTAGCCCAGTACTTC
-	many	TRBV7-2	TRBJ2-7	CASSLVARGASYEQYF	TGTGCCAGCAGCTTAGTTGCCAGGGGCGCTTCCTACGAGCAGTACTTC
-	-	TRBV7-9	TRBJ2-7	CASSVGRDGGSEQYF	TGTGCCAGCAGCGTCGGCAGAGATGGGGGCTCCGAGCAGTACTTC
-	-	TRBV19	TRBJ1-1	CASSPGPNGAFF	TGTGCCAGTAGTCCCGGGCCCAACGGGGCTTTCTTT
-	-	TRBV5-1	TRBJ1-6	CASSFGPPLRYNSPLHF	TGTGCCAGCAGCTTCGGCCCCCCTCTCAGGTACAATTCACCCCTCCACTTT
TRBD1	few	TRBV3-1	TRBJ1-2	CASSPWSRDRSSKGYTF	TGTGCCAGCAGCCCCTGGTCCCGGGACAGGTCCTCGAAGGGCTACACCTTC
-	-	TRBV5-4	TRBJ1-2	CASVEGDYGYTF	TGTGCCAGCGTAGAGGGGGACTATGGCTACACCTTC
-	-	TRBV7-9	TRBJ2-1	CASSFGAGENEQFF	TGTGCCAGCAGTTTCGGTGCGGGTGAGAATGAGCAGTTCTTC
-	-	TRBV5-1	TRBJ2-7	CASSLVTGGRYEQYF	TGCGCCAGCAGCTTGGTCACAGGCGGACGCTACGAGCAGTACTTC
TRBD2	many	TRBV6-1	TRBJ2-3	CASSGALAGGLGQYF	TGTGCCAGCAGTGGGGCACTAGCGGGGGGTTTGGGGCAGTATTTT
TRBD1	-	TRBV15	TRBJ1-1	CATRTTGSTTEAFF	TGTGCCACCAGGACGACAGGGTCTACCACTGAAGCTTTCTTT
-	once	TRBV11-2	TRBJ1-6	CASSQAREADTPLHF	TGTGCTAGCAGCCAGGCCCGGGAGGCAGACACACCCCTCCACTTT
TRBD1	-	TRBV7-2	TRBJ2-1	CASSLTGLNSYEQFF	TGTGCCAGCAGCTTGACAGGGCTGAATTCCTACGAGCAGTTCTTC
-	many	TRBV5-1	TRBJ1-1	CASSTLPGVSATEAFF	TGCGCCAGCAGCACGCTGCCCGGAGTCTCGGCCACTGAAGCTTTCTTT
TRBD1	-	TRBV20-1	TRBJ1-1	CSVSTGGDTEAFF	TGCAGTGTTTCGACAGGGGGGGACACTGAAGCTTTCTTT
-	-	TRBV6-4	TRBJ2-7	CASRLGGIPCEQYF	TGTGCCAGCCGATTGGGGGGCATCCCCTGCGAGCAGTACTTC
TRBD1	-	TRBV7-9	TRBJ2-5	CASSPDRVWETQYF	TGTGCCAGCAGCCCGGACAGGGTGTGGGAGACCCAGTACTTC
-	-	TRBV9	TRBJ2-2	CATSRDPGKAGELFF	TGTGCCACCAGCAGAGATCCAGGGAAGGCCGGGGAGCTGTTTTTT
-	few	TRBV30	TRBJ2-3	CAWSTRSYTQYF	TGTGCCTGGAGTACGAGAAGTTATACGCAGTATTTT
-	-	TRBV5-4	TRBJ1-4	CASSLEAVHEKLFF	TGTGCCAGCAGCTTGGAGGCAGTGCATGAAAAACTGTTTTTT
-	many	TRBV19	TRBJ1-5	CASSGSGVDNQPQHF	TGTGCCAGTAGTGGGTCCGGGGTCGACAATCAGCCCCAGCATTTT
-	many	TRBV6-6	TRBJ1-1	CASSYYSGFLTEAFF	TGTGCCAGCAGTTACTACTCCGGATTTCTCACTGAAGCTTTCTTT
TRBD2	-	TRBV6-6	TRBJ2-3	CASSRRGSGLDTDTQYF	TGTGCCAGCAGCCGACGTGGTAGCGGGCTGGACACAGATACGCAGTATTTT
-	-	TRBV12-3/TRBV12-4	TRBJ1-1	CASSSGPNTEAFF	TGTGCCAGCAGTTCTGGACCGAACACTGAAGCTTTCTTT
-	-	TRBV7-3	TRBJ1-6	CASRDSHIRPLHF	TGTGCCAGCCGAGACAGCCATATACGTCCCCTCCACTTT
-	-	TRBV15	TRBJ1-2	CATSRANNYGHTF	TGTGCCACCAGCAGAGCTAACAACTATGGCCACACCTTC
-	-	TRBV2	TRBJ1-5	CASSVQPESNQPQHF	TGTGCCAGCAGTGTCCAGCCGGAAAGCAATCAGCCCCAGCATTTT
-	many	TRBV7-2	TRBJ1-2	CASSFAGENYGYTF	TGTGCCAGCAGCTTTGCAGGAGAGAACTATGGCTACACCTTC
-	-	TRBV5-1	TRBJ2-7	CASSVYTEANEQYF	TGCGCCAGCAGCGTGTATACAGAGGCCAACGAGCAGTACTTC
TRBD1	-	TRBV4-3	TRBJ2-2	CASSQGGRGRNGELFF	TGCGCCAGCAGCCAAGGAGGAAGGGGGCGGAACGGGGAGCTGTTTTTT
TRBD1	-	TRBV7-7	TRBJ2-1	CASSVEDRAKQDYFF	TGTGCCAGCAGCGTAGAGGACAGGGCAAAACAGGACTACTTCTTC
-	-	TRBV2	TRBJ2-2	CASSLEGGGAGELFF	TGTGCCAGCAGCCTCGAGGGCGGTGGTGCAGGGGAGTTGTTTTTT
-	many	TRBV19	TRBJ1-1	CASKVRGGNTEAFF	TGTGCCAGTAAGGTTCGGGGAGGGAACACTGAAGCTTTCTTT
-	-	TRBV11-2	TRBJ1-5	CASSLGTGKPQHF	TGTGCCAGCAGCTTAGGGACGGGCAAGCCCCAGCATTTT
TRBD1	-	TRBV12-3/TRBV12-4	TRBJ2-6	CASSSGGSDTEAF	TGTGCCAGCAGTTCAGGGGGCTCGGACACTGAAGCTTTC
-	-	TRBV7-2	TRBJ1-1	CASSSPGRYTEAFF	TGTGCCAGCAGCTCCCCTGGGCGGTACACTGAAGCTTTCTTT
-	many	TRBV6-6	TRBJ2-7	CASSYSQGPSYEQYF	TGTGCCAGCAGTTACTCCCAGGGGCCTTCCTACGAGCAGTACTTC
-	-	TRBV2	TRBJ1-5	CASSVVGTGASNQPQHF	TGTGCCAGCAGTGTTGTAGGGACGGGGGCTAGCAATCAGCCCCAGCATTTT
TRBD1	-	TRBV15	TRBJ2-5	CATTSGQGSETQYF	TGTGCCACCACCTCGGGACAGGGTTCAGAGACCCAGTACTTC
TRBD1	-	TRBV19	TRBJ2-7	CASAPGQYGAYEQYF	TGTGCCAGTGCCCCGGGACAGTACGGTGCCTACGAGCAGTACTTC
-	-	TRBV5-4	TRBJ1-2	CASSGLPPLNYGYTF	TGTGCCAGCAGCGGCCTTCCACCTCTTAACTATGGCTACACCTTC